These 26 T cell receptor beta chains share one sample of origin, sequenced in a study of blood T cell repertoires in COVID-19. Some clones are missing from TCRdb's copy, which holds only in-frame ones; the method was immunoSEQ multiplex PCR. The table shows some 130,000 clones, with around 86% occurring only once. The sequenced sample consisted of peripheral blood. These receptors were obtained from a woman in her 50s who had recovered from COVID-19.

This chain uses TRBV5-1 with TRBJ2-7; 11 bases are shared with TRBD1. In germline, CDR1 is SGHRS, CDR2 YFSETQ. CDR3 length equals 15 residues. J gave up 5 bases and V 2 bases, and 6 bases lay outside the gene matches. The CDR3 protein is CASSFHGDRGDEQYF. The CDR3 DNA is TGCGCCAGCAGCTTTCATGGGGACAGGGGGGACGAGCAGTACTTC.

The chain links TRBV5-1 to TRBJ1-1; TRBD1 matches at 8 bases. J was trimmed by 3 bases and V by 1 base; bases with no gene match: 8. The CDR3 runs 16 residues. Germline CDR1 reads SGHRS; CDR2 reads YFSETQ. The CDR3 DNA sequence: TGCGCCAGCAGCTTGCAGTCAGGGGGCTGGGACACTGAAGCTTTCTTT. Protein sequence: CASSLQSGGWDTEAFF.

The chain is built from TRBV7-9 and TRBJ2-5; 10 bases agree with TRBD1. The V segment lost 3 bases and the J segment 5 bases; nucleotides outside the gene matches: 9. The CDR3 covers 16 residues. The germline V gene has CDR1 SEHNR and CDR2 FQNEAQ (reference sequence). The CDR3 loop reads CASSLGQGLGGETQYF. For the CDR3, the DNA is TGTGCCAGCAGCTTGGGACAGGGGCTAGGGGGCGAGACCCAGTACTTC.

The CDR3 reads CASSRDRQETQYF. The CDR3 nucleotides are TGTGCCAGCAGTCGGGACAGGCAAGAGACCCAGTACTTC. The rearrangement joins TRBV12-3 or TRBV12-4 to TRBJ2-5, with 8 bases lining up with TRBD1. This CDR3 has 13 amino acids. V gave up 5 bases and J gave up 2 bases; unmatched junction bases: 1.

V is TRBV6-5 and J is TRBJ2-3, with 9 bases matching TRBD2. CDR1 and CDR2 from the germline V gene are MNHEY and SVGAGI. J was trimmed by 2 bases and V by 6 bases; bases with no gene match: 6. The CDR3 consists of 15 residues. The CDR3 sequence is CASSPRLAVTDTQYF. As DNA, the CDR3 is TGTGCCAGCAGCCCCCGACTAGCGGTCACAGATACGCAGTATTTT.

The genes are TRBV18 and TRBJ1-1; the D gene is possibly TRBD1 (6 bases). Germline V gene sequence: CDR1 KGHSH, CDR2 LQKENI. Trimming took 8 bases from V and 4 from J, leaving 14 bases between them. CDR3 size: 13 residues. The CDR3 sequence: CASRTGRVTEAFF. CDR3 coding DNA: TGTGCCAGCCGTACAGGGAGGGTCACTGAAGCTTTCTTT.

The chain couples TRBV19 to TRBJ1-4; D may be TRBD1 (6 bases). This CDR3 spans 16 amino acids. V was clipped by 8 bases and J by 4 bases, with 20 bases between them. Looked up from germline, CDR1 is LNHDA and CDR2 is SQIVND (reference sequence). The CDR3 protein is CASGRQGISDNEKLFF. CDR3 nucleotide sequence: TGTGCCAGTGGTCGGCAGGGGATCTCAGATAATGAAAAACTGTTTTTT.

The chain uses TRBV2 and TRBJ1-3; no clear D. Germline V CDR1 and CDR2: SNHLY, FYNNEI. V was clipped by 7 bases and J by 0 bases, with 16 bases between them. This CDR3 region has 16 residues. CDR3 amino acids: CASTREALPSGNTIYF. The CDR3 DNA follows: TGTGCCAGCACACGGGAGGCGTTGCCCTCTGGAAACACCATATATTTT.

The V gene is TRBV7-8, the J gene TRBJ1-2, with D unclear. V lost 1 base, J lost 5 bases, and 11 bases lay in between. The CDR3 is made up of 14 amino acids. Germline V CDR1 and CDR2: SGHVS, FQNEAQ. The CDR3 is CASSLGEIFYGYTF. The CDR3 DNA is TGTGCCAGCAGCTTAGGGGAGATTTTTTATGGCTACACCTTC.

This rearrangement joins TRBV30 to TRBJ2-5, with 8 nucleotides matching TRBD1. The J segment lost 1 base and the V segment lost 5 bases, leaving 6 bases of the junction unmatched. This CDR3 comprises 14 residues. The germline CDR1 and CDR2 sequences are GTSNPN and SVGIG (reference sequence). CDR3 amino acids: CAWGNGQGQETQYF. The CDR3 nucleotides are TGTGCCTGGGGTAACGGACAGGGCCAAGAGACCCAGTACTTC.

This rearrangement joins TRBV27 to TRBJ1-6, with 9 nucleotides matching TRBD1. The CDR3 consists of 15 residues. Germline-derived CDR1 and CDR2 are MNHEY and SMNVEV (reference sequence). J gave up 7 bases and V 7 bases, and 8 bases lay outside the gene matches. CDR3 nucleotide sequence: TGTGCCAGCAAAAGCCGGGACAGGGCCAATTCACCCCTCCACTTT. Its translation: CASKSRDRANSPLHF.

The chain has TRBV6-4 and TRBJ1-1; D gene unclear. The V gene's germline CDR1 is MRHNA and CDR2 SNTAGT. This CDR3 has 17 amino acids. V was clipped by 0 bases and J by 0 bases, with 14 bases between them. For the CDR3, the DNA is TGTGCCAGCAGTGACTCGTGGAGGACGGTCATGAACACTGAAGCTTTCTTT. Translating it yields CASSDSWRTVMNTEAFF.

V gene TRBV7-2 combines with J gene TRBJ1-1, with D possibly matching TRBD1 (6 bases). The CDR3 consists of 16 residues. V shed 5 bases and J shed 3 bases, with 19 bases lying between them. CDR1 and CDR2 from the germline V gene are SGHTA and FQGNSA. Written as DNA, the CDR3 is TGTGCCAGCAGCCCCGTCGGGGGGGCCAGGGACACTGAAGCTTTCTTT. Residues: CASSPVGGARDTEAFF.

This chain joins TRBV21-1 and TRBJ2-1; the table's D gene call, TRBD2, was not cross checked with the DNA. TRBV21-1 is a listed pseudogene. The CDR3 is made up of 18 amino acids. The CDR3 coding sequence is TGTGCCAGCAGCCTACGACTAGCGGAGGGGTTTACCTACAATGAGCAGTTCTTC. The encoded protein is CASSLRLAEGFTYNEQFF.

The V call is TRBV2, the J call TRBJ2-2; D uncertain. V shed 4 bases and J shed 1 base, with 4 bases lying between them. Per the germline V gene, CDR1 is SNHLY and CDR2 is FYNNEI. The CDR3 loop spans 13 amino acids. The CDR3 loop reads CASSGQNTGELFF. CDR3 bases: TGTGCCAGCAGTGGACAGAACACCGGGGAGCTGTTTTTT.

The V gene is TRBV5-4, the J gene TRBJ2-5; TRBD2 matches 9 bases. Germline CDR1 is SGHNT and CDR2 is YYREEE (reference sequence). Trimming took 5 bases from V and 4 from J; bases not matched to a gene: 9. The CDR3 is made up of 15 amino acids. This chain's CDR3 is CASRSGTSKSETQYF. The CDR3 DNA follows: TGTGCCAGCAGATCCGGGACTAGCAAGTCAGAGACCCAGTACTTC.

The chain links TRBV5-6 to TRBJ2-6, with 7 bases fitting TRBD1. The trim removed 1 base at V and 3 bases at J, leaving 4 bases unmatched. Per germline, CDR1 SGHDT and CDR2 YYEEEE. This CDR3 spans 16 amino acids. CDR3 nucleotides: TGTGCCAGCAGCTTGCCCTCAGGGGGTGGGGCCAACGTCCTGACTTTC. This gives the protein CASSLPSGGGANVLTF.

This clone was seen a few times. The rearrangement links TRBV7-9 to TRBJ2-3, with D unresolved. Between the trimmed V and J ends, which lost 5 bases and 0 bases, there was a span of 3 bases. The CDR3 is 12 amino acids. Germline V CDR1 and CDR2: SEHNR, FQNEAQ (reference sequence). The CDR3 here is CASSPSTDTQYF. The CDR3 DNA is TGTGCCAGCAGCCCTAGCACAGATACGCAGTATTTT.

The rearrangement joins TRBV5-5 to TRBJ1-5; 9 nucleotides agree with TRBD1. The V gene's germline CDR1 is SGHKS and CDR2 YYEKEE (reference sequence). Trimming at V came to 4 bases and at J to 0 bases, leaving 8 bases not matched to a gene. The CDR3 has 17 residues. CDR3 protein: CASSRTGAEYSNQPQHF. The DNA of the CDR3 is TGTGCCAGCAGCCGGACAGGGGCTGAGTATAGCAATCAGCCCCAGCATTTT.

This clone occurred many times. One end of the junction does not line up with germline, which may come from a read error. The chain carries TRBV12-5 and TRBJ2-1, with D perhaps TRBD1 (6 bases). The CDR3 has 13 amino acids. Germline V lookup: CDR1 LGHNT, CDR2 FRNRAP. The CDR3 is CASGENNRDTSVF. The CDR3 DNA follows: TGTGCTAGTGGTGAGAATAACCGGGACACCAGTGTCTTC.

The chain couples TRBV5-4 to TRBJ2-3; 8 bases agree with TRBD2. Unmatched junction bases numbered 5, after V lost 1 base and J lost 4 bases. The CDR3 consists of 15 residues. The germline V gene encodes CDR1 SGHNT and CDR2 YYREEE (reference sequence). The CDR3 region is CASSLWRGEADTQYF. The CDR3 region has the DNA TGTGCCAGCAGCTTGTGGCGGGGGGAGGCAGATACGCAGTATTTT. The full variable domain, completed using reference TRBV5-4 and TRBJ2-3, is ETGVTQSPTHLIKTRGQQVTLRCSSQSGHNTVSWYQQALGQGPQFIFQYYREEENGRGNFPPRFSGLQFPNYSSELNVNALELDDSALYLCASSLWRGEADTQYFGPGTRLTVL.

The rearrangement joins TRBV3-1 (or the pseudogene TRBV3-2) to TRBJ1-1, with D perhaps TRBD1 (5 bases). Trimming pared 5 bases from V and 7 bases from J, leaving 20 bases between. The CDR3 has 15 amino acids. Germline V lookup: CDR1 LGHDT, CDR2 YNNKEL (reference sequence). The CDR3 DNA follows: TGTGCCAGCAGCAGCGACAGCGCTAACCCACGTGAAGCTTTCTTT. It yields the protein CASSSDSANPREAFF.

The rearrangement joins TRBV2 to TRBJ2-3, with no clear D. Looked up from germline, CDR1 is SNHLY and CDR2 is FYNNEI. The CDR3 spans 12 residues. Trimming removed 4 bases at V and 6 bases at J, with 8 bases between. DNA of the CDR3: TGTGCCAGCAGTGGACTTGAGGATACGCAGTATTTT. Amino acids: CASSGLEDTQYF.

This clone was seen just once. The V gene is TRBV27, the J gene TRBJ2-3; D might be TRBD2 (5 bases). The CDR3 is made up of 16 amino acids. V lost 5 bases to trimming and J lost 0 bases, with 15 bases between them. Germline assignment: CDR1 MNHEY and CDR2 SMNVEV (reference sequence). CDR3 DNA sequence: TGTGCCAGCAGTCCCTCGTTTGGGGAGAGCACAGATACGCAGTATTTT. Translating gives CASSPSFGESTDTQYF.

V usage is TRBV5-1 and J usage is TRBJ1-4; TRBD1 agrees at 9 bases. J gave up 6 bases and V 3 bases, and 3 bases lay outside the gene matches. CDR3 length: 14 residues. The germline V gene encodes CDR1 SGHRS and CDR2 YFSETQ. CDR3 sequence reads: CASSSGQGDEKLFF. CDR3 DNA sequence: TGCGCCAGCAGCTCGGGACAGGGAGATGAAAAACTGTTTTTT. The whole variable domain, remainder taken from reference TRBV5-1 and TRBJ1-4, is KAGVTQTPRYLIKTRGQQVTLSCSPISGHRSVSWYQQTPGQGLQFLFEYFSETQRNKGNFPGRFSGRQFSNSRSEMNVSTLELGDSALYLCASSSGQGDEKLFFGSGTQLSVL.

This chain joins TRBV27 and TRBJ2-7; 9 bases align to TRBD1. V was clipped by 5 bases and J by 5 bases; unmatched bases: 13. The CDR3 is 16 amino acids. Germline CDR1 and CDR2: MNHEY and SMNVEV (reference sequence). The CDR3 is CASSLRLGQGSNEQYF. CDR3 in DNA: TGTGCCAGCAGTCTCCGTCTGGGACAGGGATCCAACGAGCAGTACTTC.